This is a list of T cell receptor beta chains from one sample in a study of shared clonotypes between healthy human individuals. Assay: immunoSEQ multiplex PCR; the TCRdb copy retains only in-frame clones and omits some. The sample shows 1,100,000 or so clones, around 78% of them seen only once. Sequenced sample: memory CD4+ T cells from PBMCs. Every receptor here comes from a man aged 18 to 30 in good health. Some clones in this sample may be carry-over from other donors' samples. Each CDR3 is given with its conserved first and last residue.

v_call,cdr3_aa
TRBV7-9,CASSPRRNEQFF
TRBV2,CASSEVTSGSYEQYF
TRBV30,CAWSFGGYEQYF
TRBV7-9,CASSSPGLAKNIQYF
TRBV30,CAWGIDQETQYF
TRBV4-3,CASSQRYPIDTQYF
TRBV27,CATPRRIQYF
TRBV5-1,CASSLVKGDNEKLFF
TRBV4-2,CASSQDWAGSTDTQYF
TRBV19,CATKSRTGRLGEQYF
TRBV11-2,CASTLGSYNEQFF
TRBV28,CASSRGTGYQPQHF
TRBV11-2,CASSLKQAYNEKLFF
TRBV27,CASRATSGWNLAKNIQYF
TRBV9,CASSGPGLAEYNEQFF
TRBV5-1,CASSPIGQAADTQYF
TRBV7-2,CASSLSSGRANNEQFF
TRBV7-3,CASGTGSEQYF
TRBV28,CASGLADYNEQFF
TRBV19,CASTTGRVGDTEAFF
TRBV4-2,CASSKVLAGDTQYF
TRBV18,CASSPGQNSGNTIYF
TRBV9,CASSYDRANTGELFF
TRBV6-5,CASCRGDGNTIYF
TRBV5-6,CASSPGGRAYEQYF
TRBV5-6,CASSFDRISYNEQFF
TRBV6-6,CASSYPGQAYEQYF
TRBV29-1,CSVEVGGRGVSYNEQFF
TRBV5-4,CASSFLLAGACEQYF
TRBV15,CATSRVSTDTQYF
TRBV15,CATSRYASAEETQYF
TRBV28,CASSSGQGENEKLFF
TRBV6-5,CASSYTGGNGYTF
TRBV29-1,CSVEDGPGPYGYTF
TRBV28,CASSLLGNGYTF